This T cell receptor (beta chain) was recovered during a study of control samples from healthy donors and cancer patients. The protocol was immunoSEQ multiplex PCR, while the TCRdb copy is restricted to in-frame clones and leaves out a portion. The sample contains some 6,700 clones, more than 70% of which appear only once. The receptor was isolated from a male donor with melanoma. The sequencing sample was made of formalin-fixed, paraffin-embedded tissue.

In nucleotides, the CDR3 is TGCGCCAGCAGCTTGATGCTAGCGAGAGATACGCAGTATTTT. Its translation: CASSLMLARDTQYF. The chain carries TRBV5-1 and TRBJ2-3; perhaps TRBD2 as D (6 bases). The V and J ends lost 1 base and 5 bases respectively, with 11 bases between them. Germline V gene sequence: CDR1 SGHRS, CDR2 YFSETQ. This CDR3 has 14 amino acids.